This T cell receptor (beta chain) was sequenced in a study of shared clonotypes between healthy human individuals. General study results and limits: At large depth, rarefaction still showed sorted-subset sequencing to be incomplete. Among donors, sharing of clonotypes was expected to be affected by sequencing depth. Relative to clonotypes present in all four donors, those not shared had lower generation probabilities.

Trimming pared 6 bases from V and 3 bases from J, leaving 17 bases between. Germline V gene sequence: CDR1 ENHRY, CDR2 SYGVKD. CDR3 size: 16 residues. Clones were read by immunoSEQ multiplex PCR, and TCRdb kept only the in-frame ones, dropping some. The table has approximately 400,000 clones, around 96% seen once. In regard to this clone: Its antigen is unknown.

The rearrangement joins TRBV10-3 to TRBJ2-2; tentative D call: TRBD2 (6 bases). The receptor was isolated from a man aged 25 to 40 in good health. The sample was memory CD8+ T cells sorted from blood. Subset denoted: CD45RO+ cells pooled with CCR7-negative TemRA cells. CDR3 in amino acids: CAIRLTGDRDTGELFF. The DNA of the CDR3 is TGTGCCATCAGACTGACGGGGGATAGGGACACCGGGGAGCTGTTTTTT.